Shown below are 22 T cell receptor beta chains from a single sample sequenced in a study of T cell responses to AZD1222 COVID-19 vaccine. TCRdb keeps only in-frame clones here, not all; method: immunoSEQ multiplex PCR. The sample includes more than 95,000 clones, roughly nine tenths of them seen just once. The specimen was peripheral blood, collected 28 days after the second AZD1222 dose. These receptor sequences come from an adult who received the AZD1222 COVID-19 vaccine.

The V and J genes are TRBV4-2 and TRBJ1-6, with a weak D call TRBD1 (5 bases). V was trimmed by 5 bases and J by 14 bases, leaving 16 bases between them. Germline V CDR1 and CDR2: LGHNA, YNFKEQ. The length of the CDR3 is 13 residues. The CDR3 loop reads CASSIPGSGALHF. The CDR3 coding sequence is TGTGCCAGCAGCATCCCCGGGTCGGGGGCCCTCCACTTT.

The CDR3 reads CASSGQRNTEAFF. CDR3 DNA sequence: TGTGCCAGCAGTGGACAGCGGAACACTGAAGCTTTCTTT. The gene calls are TRBV2 and TRBJ1-1, with D perhaps TRBD1 (5 bases). The CDR3 length is 13 residues. V lost 4 bases and J lost 1, with 7 bases in between. Germline loops: CDR1 SNHLY, CDR2 FYNNEI. The complete variable domain, with remaining parts taken from reference TRBV2 and TRBJ1-1, reads EPEVTQTPSHQVTQMGQEVILRCVPISNHLYFYWYRQILGQKVEFLVSFYNNEISEKSEIFDDQFSVERPDGSNFTLKIRSTKLEDSAMYFCASSGQRNTEAFFGQGTRLTVV.

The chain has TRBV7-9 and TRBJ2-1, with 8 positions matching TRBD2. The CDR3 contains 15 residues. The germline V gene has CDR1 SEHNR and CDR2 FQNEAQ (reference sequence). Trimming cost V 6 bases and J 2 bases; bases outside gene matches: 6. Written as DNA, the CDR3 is TGTGCCAGCAGTCGTACTAGCGGCCCCTACAATGAGCAGTTCTTC. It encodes CASSRTSGPYNEQFF.

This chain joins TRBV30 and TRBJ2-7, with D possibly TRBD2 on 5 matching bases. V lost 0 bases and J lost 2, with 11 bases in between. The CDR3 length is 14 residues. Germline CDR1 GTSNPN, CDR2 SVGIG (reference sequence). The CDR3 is CAWSVPGGTYEQYF. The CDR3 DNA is TGTGCCTGGAGTGTACCTGGAGGAACCTACGAGCAGTACTTC.

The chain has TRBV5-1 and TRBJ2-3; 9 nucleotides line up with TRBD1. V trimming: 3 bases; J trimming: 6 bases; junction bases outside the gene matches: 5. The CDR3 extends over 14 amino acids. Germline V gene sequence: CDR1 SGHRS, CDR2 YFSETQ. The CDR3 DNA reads TGCGCCAGCAGCTCCGACAGGGGGAGGGATACGCAGTATTTT. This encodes CASSSDRGRDTQYF.

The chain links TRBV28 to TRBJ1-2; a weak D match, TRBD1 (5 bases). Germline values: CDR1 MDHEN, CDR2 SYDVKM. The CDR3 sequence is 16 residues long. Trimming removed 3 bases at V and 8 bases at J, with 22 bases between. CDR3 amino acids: CASSLGSAGGGRGYTF. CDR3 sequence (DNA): TGTGCCAGCAGTTTGGGATCCGCGGGGGGAGGGCGCGGCTACACCTTC.

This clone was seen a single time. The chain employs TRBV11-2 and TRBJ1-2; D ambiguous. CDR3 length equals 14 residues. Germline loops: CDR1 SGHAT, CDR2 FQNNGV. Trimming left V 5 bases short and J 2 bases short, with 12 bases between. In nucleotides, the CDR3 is TGTGCCAGCAGCAGCCCTGCCCCCAACTATGGCTACACCTTC. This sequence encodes CASSSPAPNYGYTF.

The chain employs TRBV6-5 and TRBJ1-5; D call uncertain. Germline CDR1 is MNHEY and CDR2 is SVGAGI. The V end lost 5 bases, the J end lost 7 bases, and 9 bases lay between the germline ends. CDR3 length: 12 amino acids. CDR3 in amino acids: CASSKIDQPQHF. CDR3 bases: TGTGCCAGCAGTAAGATCGACCAGCCCCAGCATTTT.

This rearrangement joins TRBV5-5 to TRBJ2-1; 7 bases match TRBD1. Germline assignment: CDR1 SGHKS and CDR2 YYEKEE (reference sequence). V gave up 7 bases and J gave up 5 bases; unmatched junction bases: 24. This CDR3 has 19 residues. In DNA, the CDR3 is TGTGCCAGCGCTCCACGGTCGCTCACACAGGGGACGAGCAACAATGAGCAGTTCTTC. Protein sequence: CASAPRSLTQGTSNNEQFF.

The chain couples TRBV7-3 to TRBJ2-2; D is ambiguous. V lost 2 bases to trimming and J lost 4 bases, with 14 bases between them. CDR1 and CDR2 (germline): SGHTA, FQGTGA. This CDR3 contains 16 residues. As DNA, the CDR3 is TGTGCCAGCAGCTTATCCCCGACAACCGTCACCGGGGAGCTGTTTTTT. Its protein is CASSLSPTTVTGELFF. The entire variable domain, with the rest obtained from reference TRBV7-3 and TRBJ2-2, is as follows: GAGVSQTPSNKVTEKGKYVELRCDPISGHTALYWYRQSLGQGPEFLIYFQGTGAADDSGLPNDRFFAVRPEGSVSTLKIQRTERGDSAVYLCASSLSPTTVTGELFFGEGSRLTVL.

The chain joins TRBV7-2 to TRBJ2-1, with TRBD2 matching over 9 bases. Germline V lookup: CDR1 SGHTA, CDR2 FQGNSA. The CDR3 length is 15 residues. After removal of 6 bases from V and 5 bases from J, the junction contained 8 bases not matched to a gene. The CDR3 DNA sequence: TGTGCCAGCAGTCCTAGCGGGACTACCAACAATGAGCAGTTCTTC. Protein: CASSPSGTTNNEQFF.

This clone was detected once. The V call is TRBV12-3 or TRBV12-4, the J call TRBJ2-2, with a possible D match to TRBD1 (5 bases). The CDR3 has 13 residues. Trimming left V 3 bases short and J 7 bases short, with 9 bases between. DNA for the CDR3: TGTGCCAGCAGTTTTGACAGCATCGGGGAGCTGTTTTTT. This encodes CASSFDSIGELFF.

CDR3 protein: CASSNLHQASAFF. The CDR3 DNA reads as TGTGCCAGCAGTAACCTACACCAGGCTTCAGCTTTCTTT. The chain employs TRBV6-5 and TRBJ1-1, with D unclear. Trimming pared 5 bases from V and 10 bases from J, leaving 17 bases between. CDR3 length: 13 residues. Germline CDR1 and CDR2: MNHEY and SVGAGI.

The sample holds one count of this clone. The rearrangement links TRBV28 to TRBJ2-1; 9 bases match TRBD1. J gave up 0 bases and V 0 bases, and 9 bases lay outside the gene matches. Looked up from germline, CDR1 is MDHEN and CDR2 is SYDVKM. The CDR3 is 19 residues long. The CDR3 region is CASSLWDRGRRSSYNEQFF. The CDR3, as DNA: TGTGCCAGCAGTTTATGGGACAGGGGAAGGCGGAGCTCCTACAATGAGCAGTTCTTC.

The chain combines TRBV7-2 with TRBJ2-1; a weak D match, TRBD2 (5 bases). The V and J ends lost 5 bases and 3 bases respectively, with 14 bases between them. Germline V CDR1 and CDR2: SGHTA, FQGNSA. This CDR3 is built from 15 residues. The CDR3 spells CASSQSGSDYNEQFF. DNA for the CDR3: TGTGCCAGCAGCCAGAGTGGGAGTGACTACAATGAGCAGTTCTTC.

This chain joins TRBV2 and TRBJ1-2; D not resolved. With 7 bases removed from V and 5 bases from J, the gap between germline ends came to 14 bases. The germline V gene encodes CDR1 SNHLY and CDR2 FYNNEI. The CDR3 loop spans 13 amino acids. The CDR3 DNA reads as TGTGCCAGCACCAGAGCGGGAGGGTATGGCTACACCTTC. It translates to CASTRAGGYGYTF. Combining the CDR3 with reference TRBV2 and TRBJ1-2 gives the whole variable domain EPEVTQTPSHQVTQMGQEVILRCVPISNHLYFYWYRQILGQKVEFLVSFYNNEISEKSEIFDDQFSVERPDGSNFTLKIRSTKLEDSAMYFCASTRAGGYGYTFGSGTRLTVV.

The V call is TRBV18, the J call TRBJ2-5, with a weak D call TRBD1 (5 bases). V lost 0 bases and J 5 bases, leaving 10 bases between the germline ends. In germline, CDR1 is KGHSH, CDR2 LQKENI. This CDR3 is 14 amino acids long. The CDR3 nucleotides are TGTGCCAGCTCACCACCGGACAAGTCGGAGACCCAGTACTTC. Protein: CASSPPDKSETQYF. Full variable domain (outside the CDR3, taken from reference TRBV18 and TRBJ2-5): NAGVMQNPRHLVRRRGQEARLRCSPMKGHSHVYWYRQLPEEGLKFMVYLQKENIIDESGMPKERFSAEFPKEGPSILRIQQVVRGDSAAYFCASSPPDKSETQYFGPGTRLLVL.

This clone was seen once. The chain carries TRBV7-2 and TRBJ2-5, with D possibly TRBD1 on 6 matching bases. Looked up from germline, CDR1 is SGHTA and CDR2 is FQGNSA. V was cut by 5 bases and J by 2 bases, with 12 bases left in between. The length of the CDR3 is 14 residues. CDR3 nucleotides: TGTGCCAGCAGCGCCGGTGGACAGCAAGAGACCCAGTACTTC. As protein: CASSAGGQQETQYF.

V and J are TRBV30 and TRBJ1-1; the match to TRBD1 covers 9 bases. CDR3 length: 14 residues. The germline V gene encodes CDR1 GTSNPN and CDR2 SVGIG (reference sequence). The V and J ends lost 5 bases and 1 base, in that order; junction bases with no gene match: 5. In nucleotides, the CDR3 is TGTGCCTGGTCGGACAGGGGAAGGAACACTGAAGCTTTCTTT. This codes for CAWSDRGRNTEAFF.

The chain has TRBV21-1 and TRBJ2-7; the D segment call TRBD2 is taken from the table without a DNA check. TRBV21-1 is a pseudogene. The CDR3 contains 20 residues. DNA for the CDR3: TGTGCCAGCAGCAAAGTCCAGGGCAGGGGGTGGACTAGCGAGGCCTACGAGCAGTACTTC. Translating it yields CASSKVQGRGWTSEAYEQYF.

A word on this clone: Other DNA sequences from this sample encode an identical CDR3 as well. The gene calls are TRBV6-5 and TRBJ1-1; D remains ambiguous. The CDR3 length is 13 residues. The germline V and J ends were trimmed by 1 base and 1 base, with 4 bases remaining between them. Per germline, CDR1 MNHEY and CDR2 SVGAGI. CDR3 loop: CASSYFGNTEAFF. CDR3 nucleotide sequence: TGTGCCAGCAGTTACTTTGGGAACACTGAAGCTTTCTTT.

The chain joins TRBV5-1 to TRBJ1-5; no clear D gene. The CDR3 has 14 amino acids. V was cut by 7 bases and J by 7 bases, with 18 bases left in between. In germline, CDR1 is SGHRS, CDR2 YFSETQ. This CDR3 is CASSARPGTQPQHF. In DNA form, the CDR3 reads TGCGCCAGCTCTGCCAGGCCTGGTACGCAGCCCCAGCATTTT. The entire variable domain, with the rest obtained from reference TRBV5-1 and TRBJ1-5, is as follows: KAGVTQTPRYLIKTRGQQVTLSCSPISGHRSVSWYQQTPGQGLQFLFEYFSETQRNKGNFPGRFSGRQFSNSRSEMNVSTLELGDSALYLCASSARPGTQPQHFGDGTRLSIL.